Below, 16 T cell receptor beta chains from the same sample are listed, as sequenced in a study of T cell changes during pregnancy in multiple sclerosis. Measured with immunoSEQ multiplex PCR; TCRdb has only the in-frame clones, and not every one. The sample yields some 71,000 clones, more than 85% seen once. This sample comprised CD4+ T cells from peripheral blood mononuclear cells, obtained in the third trimester of pregnancy. The receptors here all came from a female donor in good health, enrolled as a control in a pregnancy study.

The chain links TRBV19 to TRBJ1-5; tentative D call: TRBD1 (5 bases). Trimming pared 2 bases from V and 6 bases from J, leaving 11 bases between. Germline assignment: CDR1 LNHDA and CDR2 SQIVND (reference sequence). This CDR3 comprises 14 residues. In nucleotides, the CDR3 is TGTGCCAGTAGTATATCTGCGGGGGTTCAGCCCCAGCATTTT. This sequence encodes CASSISAGVQPQHF. The full variable domain, its missing parts supplied by reference TRBV19 and TRBJ1-5, is DGGITQSPKYLFRKEGQNVTLSCEQNLNHDAMYWYRQDPGQGLRLIYYSQIVNDFQKGDIAEGYSVSREKKESFPLTVTSAQKNPTAFYLCASSISAGVQPQHFGDGTRLSIL.

This chain uses TRBV7-8 with TRBJ1-2; D not resolved. Per germline, CDR1 SGHVS and CDR2 FQNEAQ. The V end was cut by 5 bases, the J end by 3 bases, with 13 bases between. The CDR3 is 14 amino acids. CDR3 sequence: CASSRPGVDYGYTF. For the CDR3, the DNA is TGTGCCAGCAGCCGGCCGGGAGTAGACTATGGCTACACCTTC. The whole variable domain, remainder taken from reference TRBV7-8 and TRBJ1-2, is GAGVSQSPRYKVAKRGQDVALRCDPISGHVSLFWYQQALGQGPEFLTYFQNEAQLDKSGLPSDRFFAERPEGSVSTLKIQRTQQEDSAVYLCASSRPGVDYGYTFGSGTRLTVV.

The genes are TRBV5-6 and TRBJ1-2; D might be TRBD1 (5 bases). Germline V gene data show CDR1 as SGHDT and CDR2 as YYEEEE. The germline V and J ends were trimmed by 9 bases and 2 bases, with 14 bases remaining between them. The CDR3 has 13 amino acids. The CDR3 DNA sequence: TGTGCCAACATGCGGGGGACGAACTATGGCTACACCTTC. Its protein product is CANMRGTNYGYTF.

The gene calls are TRBV6-1 and TRBJ2-3; 7 nucleotides line up with TRBD1. Unmatched junction bases numbered 10, after V lost 6 bases and J lost 4 bases. The CDR3 sequence is 15 residues long. Germline loops: CDR1 MNHNS, CDR2 SASEGT. The CDR3 nucleotides are TGTGCCAGCAGCCCCACAGGGGCGAACGCAGATACGCAGTATTTT. Encoded protein: CASSPTGANADTQYF.

This clone was recorded only once. The chain has TRBV7-2 and TRBJ2-1; 7 bases are shared with TRBD2. This CDR3 spans 15 amino acids. The germline V gene has CDR1 SGHTA and CDR2 FQGNSA. V lost 1 base to trimming and J lost 7 bases; unmatched junction nucleotides: 7. The CDR3 is CASSLDGGYRNEQFF. The CDR3 coding sequence is TGTGCCAGCAGCTTAGACGGGGGGTACCGTAATGAGCAGTTCTTC.

The J gene is TRBJ1-1, the V gene TRBV6-6, with unresolved D. The ends were cut back, 2 bases at V and 5 bases at J, with 12 bases in the middle. Per germline, CDR1 MNHNY and CDR2 SVGAGI (reference sequence). This CDR3 is built from 14 residues. Written as DNA, the CDR3 is TGTGCCAGCAGTTACCGAGCAGGTTCAACTGAAGCTTTCTTT. It specifies CASSYRAGSTEAFF.

The chain joins TRBV19 to TRBJ1-2; D possibly corresponds to TRBD1 (5 bases). This CDR3 contains 15 residues. The V gene lost 7 bases and the J gene lost 0 bases, with 15 bases spanning the gap. Germline-derived CDR1 and CDR2 are LNHDA and SQIVND (reference sequence). CDR3 amino acids: CASTSWGRTNYGYTF. CDR3 sequence (DNA): TGTGCCAGTACCTCATGGGGCAGAACTAACTATGGCTACACCTTC.

The chain couples TRBV9 to TRBJ2-2; 7 nucleotides line up with TRBD1. From germline, CDR1 is SGDLS and CDR2 YYNGEE. Trimming removed 4 bases from V and 2 bases from J; junction bases left unmatched: 5. This CDR3 spans 15 amino acids. CDR3 nucleotide sequence: TGTGCCAGCAGCACCCGACAGGGAAACACCGGGGAGCTGTTTTTT. This translates into CASSTRQGNTGELFF.

The chain carries TRBV6-6 and TRBJ1-2; TRBD1 matches at 7 bases. With V trimmed by 5 bases and J by 8 bases, 2 bases remained unmatched. CDR1 and CDR2 (germline): MNHNY, SVGAGI (reference sequence). This CDR3 spans 11 amino acids. The CDR3 reads CASSQGQGYTF. Written as DNA, the CDR3 is TGTGCCAGCAGTCAGGGACAGGGCTACACCTTC.

The genes are TRBV7-8 and TRBJ2-3; 8 positions agree with TRBD1. V was clipped by 2 bases and J by 4 bases; unmatched bases: 14. CDR3 length equals 18 residues. The germline V gene has CDR1 SGHVS and CDR2 FQNEAQ. CDR3 protein: CASSLWPGGELLSDTQYF. CDR3 in DNA: TGTGCCAGCAGCTTATGGCCAGGGGGCGAGTTGCTATCAGATACGCAGTATTTT.

This clone is a singleton in its sample. The chain links TRBV7-9 to TRBJ2-7; D may be TRBD1 (6 bases). The germline V gene encodes CDR1 SEHNR and CDR2 FQNEAQ (reference sequence). This CDR3 region has 12 residues. V was cut by 1 base and J by 5 bases, with 6 bases left in between. The CDR3 region is CASSLGTDEQYF. DNA of the CDR3: TGTGCCAGCAGCTTAGGGACAGACGAGCAGTACTTC.

The chain joins TRBV5-1 to TRBJ2-1; tentatively, D is TRBD1 (6 bases). V dropped 1 base and J dropped 0 bases, with 11 bases sitting between them. The CDR3 spans 16 residues. Germline lookup yields CDR1 SGHRS and CDR2 YFSETQ. CDR3 nucleotides: TGCGCCAGCAGCTTGTCAGGGGAGATCTCCTACAATGAGCAGTTCTTC. It codes for CASSLSGEISYNEQFF.

The chain uses TRBV10-3 and TRBJ2-5, with D possibly being TRBD1 (5 bases). CDR3 length: 14 residues. Germline loops: CDR1 ENHRY, CDR2 SYGVKD. Between the trimmed V and J ends, which lost 3 bases and 2 bases, there was a span of 10 bases. CDR3 bases: TGTGCCATCAGTGAATCAAGGGGACAAGAGACCCAGTACTTC. Its protein product is CAISESRGQETQYF.

V gene TRBV30 combines with J gene TRBJ1-2; D not resolved. This CDR3 is built from 14 residues. Germline V gives CDR1 GTSNPN, CDR2 SVGIG (reference sequence). Deletions cut 0 bases from V and 7 bases from J, with 15 bases between. CDR3: CAWSVLTREGGYTF. CDR3 coding DNA: TGTGCCTGGAGTGTCTTAACGAGGGAGGGTGGCTACACCTTC.

The chain carries TRBV7-2 and TRBJ1-5; D remains unclear. V lost 1 base and J 7 bases, leaving 8 bases between the germline ends. The CDR3 contains 13 residues. Germline V gives CDR1 SGHTA, CDR2 FQGNSA. CDR3 sequence reads: CASSLVPGQPQHF. Here the CDR3 DNA reads TGTGCCAGCAGCTTAGTTCCCGGGCAGCCCCAGCATTTT.

This rearrangement joins TRBV4-2 to TRBJ2-2; D not certain. Looked up from germline, CDR1 is LGHNA and CDR2 is YNFKEQ. V gave up 0 bases and J gave up 2 bases, with 10 bases separating them. CDR3 size: 16 residues. In DNA, the CDR3 is TGTGCCAGCAGCCAAGATTTCAAATTCAACACCGGGGAGCTGTTTTTT. As protein: CASSQDFKFNTGELFF.